These 8 T cell receptor beta chains share one sample of origin, sequenced in a study of cytomegalovirus exposure and HLA in healthy donors. The repertoire was sequenced with immunoSEQ multiplex PCR; TCRdb's copy has only in-frame clones and lacks some. The table lists 200,000 to 250,000 clones, around 88% of them singletons. The specimen was PBMCs. These receptor sequences come from a woman younger than 35 in good health and CMV-seronegative.

J is TRBJ2-5 and V is TRBV10-3; 10 bases fit TRBD2. The trim removed 11 bases at V and 4 bases at J, leaving 13 bases unmatched. Germline CDR1 is ENHRY and CDR2 is SYGVKD. The CDR3 has 15 residues. CDR3 sequence: CAARQGTSDRETQYF. DNA for the CDR3: TGTGCCGCACGCCAAGGGACTAGCGATAGAGAGACCCAGTACTTC.

The chain employs TRBV29-1 and TRBJ2-5; the D gene is possibly TRBD1 (5 bases). The CDR3 spans 12 residues. Germline values: CDR1 SQVTM, CDR2 ANQGSEA. The ends were cut back, 3 bases at V and 5 bases at J, with 10 bases in the middle. CDR3 in DNA: TGCAGCGTTGAGCAGGGTTCGGAGACCCAGTACTTC. Translating gives CSVEQGSETQYF.

This clone has just a few counts. This sequence joins TRBV30 and TRBJ1-2; TRBD1 matches at 8 bases. V was pared by 2 bases and J by 12 bases, with 8 bases of the junction left unmatched. The CDR3 extends over 12 amino acids. The germline V gene encodes CDR1 GTSNPN and CDR2 SVGIG (reference sequence). CDR3 region: CAWSPLDRDNTF. CDR3 in DNA: TGTGCCTGGAGTCCATTGGACAGGGACAACACCTTC. The variable domain in full, with the rest retrieved from reference TRBV30 and TRBJ1-2, is SQTIHQWPATLVQPVGSPLSLECTVEGTSNPNLYWYRQAAGRGLQLLFYSVGIGQISSEVPQNLSASRPQDRQFILSSKKLLLSDSGFYLCAWSPLDRDNTFGSGTRLTVV.

This sequence joins TRBV30 and TRBJ1-2; D possibly corresponds to TRBD1 (6 bases). CDR1 GTSNPN and CDR2 SVGIG come from the germline V gene (reference sequence). Trimming left V 2 bases short and J 4 bases short, with 8 bases between. This CDR3 has 12 amino acids. CDR3 residues: CAWSPDSYGYTF. CDR3 nucleotides: TGTGCCTGGAGTCCGGACAGCTATGGCTACACCTTC. Variable domain in full (rest from reference TRBV30 and TRBJ1-2): SQTIHQWPATLVQPVGSPLSLECTVEGTSNPNLYWYRQAAGRGLQLLFYSVGIGQISSEVPQNLSASRPQDRQFILSSKKLLLSDSGFYLCAWSPDSYGYTFGSGTRLTVV.

The V and J genes are TRBV28 and TRBJ2-7; D might be TRBD2 (5 bases). Germline-derived CDR1 and CDR2 are MDHEN and SYDVKM. The CDR3 loop spans 14 amino acids. Trimming shortened V by 6 bases and J by 3 bases, and 15 bases separated the two germline ends. The CDR3 reads CASRLSGGNYEQYF. The CDR3 DNA follows: TGTGCCAGCAGACTCTCCGGAGGAAACTACGAGCAGTACTTC. The whole variable domain, remainder taken from reference TRBV28 and TRBJ2-7, is DVKVTQSSRYLVKRTGEKVFLECVQDMDHENMFWYRQDPGLGLRLIYFSYDVKMKEKGDIPEGYSVSREKKERFSLILESASTNQTSMYLCASRLSGGNYEQYFGPGTRLTVT.

The chain combines TRBV6-5 with TRBJ1-2, with D uncertain. CDR1 and CDR2 (germline): MNHEY, SVGAGI. This CDR3 has 15 residues. V was clipped by 6 bases and J by 5 bases, with 19 bases between them. CDR3 sequence: CASSRSDRGQYGYTF. CDR3 sequence (DNA): TGTGCCAGCAGCCGAAGTGACCGGGGTCAATATGGCTACACCTTC.

This clone has only one observation. The chain uses TRBV30 and TRBJ1-4; D is undetermined. V was cut by 2 bases and J by 8 bases, with 18 bases left in between. Germline lookup yields CDR1 GTSNPN and CDR2 SVGIG (reference sequence). This CDR3 has 15 amino acids. CDR3 in DNA: TGTGCCTGGAGTACTAATGAGTTCCTAAAAGAAAAACTGTTTTTT. It encodes CAWSTNEFLKEKLFF. The full variable domain, with the rest looked up from reference TRBV30 and TRBJ1-4, is SQTIHQWPATLVQPVGSPLSLECTVEGTSNPNLYWYRQAAGRGLQLLFYSVGIGQISSEVPQNLSASRPQDRQFILSSKKLLLSDSGFYLCAWSTNEFLKEKLFFGSGTQLSVL.

The genes are TRBV7-9 and TRBJ1-5; the match to TRBD1 covers 9 bases. The CDR3 extends over 15 amino acids. The V gene's germline CDR1 is SEHNR and CDR2 FQNEAQ (reference sequence). Trimming took 5 bases from V and 4 from J; bases not matched to a gene: 6. CDR3 DNA: TGTGCCAGCAGCCACTTTGGACAGGGGAATCAGCCCCAGCATTTT. Amino acid sequence: CASSHFGQGNQPQHF.